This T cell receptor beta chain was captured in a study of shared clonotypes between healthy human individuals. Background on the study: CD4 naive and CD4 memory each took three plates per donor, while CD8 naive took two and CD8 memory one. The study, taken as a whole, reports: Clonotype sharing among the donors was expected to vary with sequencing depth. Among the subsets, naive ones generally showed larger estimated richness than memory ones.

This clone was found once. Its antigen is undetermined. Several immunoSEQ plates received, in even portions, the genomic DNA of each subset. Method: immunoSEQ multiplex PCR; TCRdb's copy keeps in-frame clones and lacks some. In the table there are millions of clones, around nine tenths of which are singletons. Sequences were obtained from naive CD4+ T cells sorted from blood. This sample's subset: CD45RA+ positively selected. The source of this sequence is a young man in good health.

CDR3 sequence (DNA): TGCGCCAGCAGTCCCCTCCTATCCGGTCGGGAGAGCTCCTACGAGCAGTACTTC. It is translated as CASSPLLSGRESSYEQYF. The chain couples TRBV23-1 to TRBJ2-7, with TRBD2 as a possible D gene (6 bases). TRBV23-1 is marked as an open reading frame, function uncertain. Trimming cost V 4 bases and J 0 bases, with 22 bases left between them. This CDR3 contains 18 residues.